These 14 T cell receptor beta chains share one sample of origin, sequenced in a study of blood T cell repertoires in COVID-19. Clones were sequenced by immunoSEQ multiplex PCR, and TCRdb holds only the in-frame ones, with some missing. The profile shows a few hundred thousand clones, roughly 80% of them singletons. Sequenced input: peripheral blood. These receptors came from a man in his 60s who had recovered from COVID-19.

The chain combines TRBV25-1 with TRBJ2-7; D unresolved. V shed 8 bases and J shed 6 bases, with 17 bases lying between them. Germline V CDR1 and CDR2: MGHDK, SYGVNS. The CDR3 loop spans 13 amino acids. CDR3 sequence (DNA): TGTGCCAGCTCTGTCTCTGCTCGGAGCGAGCAGTACTTC. It codes for CASSVSARSEQYF.

The rearrangement uses TRBV3-1 (or the pseudogene TRBV3-2) and TRBJ2-7; D might be TRBD2 (7 bases). The length of the CDR3 is 16 residues. Germline CDR1 reads LGHDT; CDR2 reads YNNKEL (reference sequence). Trimming took 4 bases from V and 0 from J, leaving 16 bases between them. This CDR3 is CASSPTVGGDSYEQYF. The CDR3 nucleotides are TGTGCCAGCAGCCCGACAGTAGGGGGGGACTCCTACGAGCAGTACTTC.

The chain uses TRBV12-5 and TRBJ2-1, with 11 bases identical to TRBD2. Germline trimming cut 6 bases from V and 4 bases from J; bases unmatched to any gene: 5. Germline V gives CDR1 LGHNT, CDR2 FRNRAP. This CDR3 region has 15 residues. This CDR3 is CASGASGGLYNEQFF. In nucleotides, the CDR3 is TGTGCTAGTGGCGCTAGCGGGGGGCTATACAATGAGCAGTTCTTC.

The CDR3 loop reads CASGDRAYEQYF. In DNA form, the CDR3 reads TGTGCCAGTGGGGACAGGGCTTACGAGCAGTACTTC. The chain recombines TRBV27 with TRBJ2-7, with TRBD1 identical over 9 bases. Per germline, CDR1 MNHEY and CDR2 SMNVEV (reference sequence). The CDR3 totals 12 residues. Germline trimming cut 9 bases from V and 4 bases from J; bases unmatched to any gene: 4.

This clone was seen a single time. This chain joins TRBV5-4 and TRBJ2-5; D unresolved. The CDR3 covers 11 residues. The germline V gene has CDR1 SGHNT and CDR2 YYREEE (reference sequence). The ends were cut back, 5 bases at V and 4 bases at J, with 6 bases in the middle. CDR3 nucleotide sequence: TGTGCCAGCAGGTCCCTAGAGACCCAGTACTTC. Protein product: CASRSLETQYF.

To note about this clone: Different DNA sequences within this sample yield the same CDR3. The genes are TRBV5-1 and TRBJ2-7; D not resolved. CDR1 is SGHRS and CDR2 is YFSETQ in the germline V gene. Trimming left V 0 bases short and J 2 bases short, with 3 bases between. CDR3 length equals 12 residues. CDR3 sequence (DNA): TGCGCCAGCAGCTTGGATACCTACGAGCAGTACTTC. It translates to CASSLDTYEQYF.

V gene TRBV27 combines with J gene TRBJ2-7; 10 nucleotides line up with TRBD1. The length of the CDR3 is 16 residues. With 6 bases clipped from V and 7 bases from J, the junction kept 15 bases outside the gene matches. Germline lookup yields CDR1 MNHEY and CDR2 SMNVEV (reference sequence). In nucleotides, the CDR3 is TGTGCCAGCAGCTCCCCTTCTGGGACAGGGGCGGGTGAGCAGTACTTC. Amino acid sequence: CASSSPSGTGAGEQYF.

V is TRBV5-6 and J is TRBJ1-2; 7 positions match TRBD1. J was trimmed by 5 bases and V by 2 bases; bases with no gene match: 6. The length of the CDR3 is 14 residues. Germline CDR1 and CDR2: SGHDT and YYEEEE. The CDR3 spells CASSFGQGVYGYTF. In nucleotides, the CDR3 is TGTGCCAGCAGCTTCGGGCAGGGGGTGTATGGCTACACCTTC.

This clone was seen more than once but under ten times. The chain couples TRBV19 to TRBJ1-5; possible D gene TRBD1, 5 bases. CDR1 is LNHDA, CDR2 SQIVND, per germline (reference sequence). V lost 5 bases to trimming and J lost 4 bases, with 15 bases between them. The CDR3 loop spans 15 amino acids. The CDR3 DNA reads TGTGCCAGTAGTTGGAGGGGAAGGCCGAATCAGCCCCAGCATTTT. Its translation: CASSWRGRPNQPQHF. Full variable domain (missing parts from reference TRBV19 and TRBJ1-5): DGGITQSPKYLFRKEGQNVTLSCEQNLNHDAMYWYRQDPGQGLRLIYYSQIVNDFQKGDIAEGYSVSREKKESFPLTVTSAQKNPTAFYLCASSWRGRPNQPQHFGDGTRLSIL.

The genes are TRBV6-5 and TRBJ2-3, with a tentative D call TRBD1 (6 bases). Germline V gene lookup returns CDR1 MNHEY and CDR2 SVGAGI. The ends were cut back, 5 bases at V and 1 base at J, with 10 bases in the middle. The CDR3 runs 14 residues. CDR3 DNA sequence: TGTGCCAGCAGTCCACGACAGGGCACAGATACGCAGTATTTT. It encodes CASSPRQGTDTQYF.

This sequence joins TRBV27 and TRBJ1-2; TRBD1 matches at 11 bases. Germline CDR1 is MNHEY and CDR2 is SMNVEV (reference sequence). This CDR3 is built from 12 residues. J was trimmed by 11 bases and V by 6 bases; bases with no gene match: 5. As DNA, the CDR3 is TGTGCCAGCAGAACCGGGACAGGGGGATACACCTTC. This gives the protein CASRTGTGGYTF.

In its sample, this clone was seen once. This chain joins TRBV5-1 and TRBJ2-1; 11 nucleotides match TRBD2. The V gene end was trimmed by 2 bases and the J gene end by 6 bases; junction bases not matched to a gene: 13. The CDR3 is made up of 18 amino acids. Germline V gene data show CDR1 as SGHRS and CDR2 as YFSETQ. CDR3 in amino acids: CASSFFTSGGGIGNEQFF. In DNA, the CDR3 is TGCGCCAGCAGCTTCTTTACTAGCGGGGGAGGGATTGGCAATGAGCAGTTCTTC.

The genes are TRBV10-1 and TRBJ2-1; TRBD2 matches at 9 bases. V gave up 8 bases and J gave up 0 bases; unmatched junction bases: 11. Germline V gene data show CDR1 as WNHNN and CDR2 as SYGVQD (reference sequence). The CDR3 is 17 residues long. The CDR3 is CASPMVAGDRSYNEQFF. The CDR3 coding sequence is TGCGCCAGCCCGATGGTAGCGGGAGACCGCTCCTACAATGAGCAGTTCTTC.

This clone occurred a few times. V and J are TRBV30 and TRBJ2-7; D may be TRBD1 (5 bases). The CDR3 loop spans 14 amino acids. Trimming stripped 0 bases from V and 5 bases from J, with 14 bases between. From germline, CDR1 is GTSNPN and CDR2 SVGIG (reference sequence). The CDR3 nucleotides read TGTGCCTGGAGTGTACGAGTAGGGGTGGACGAGCAGTACTTC. It translates to CAWSVRVGVDEQYF.